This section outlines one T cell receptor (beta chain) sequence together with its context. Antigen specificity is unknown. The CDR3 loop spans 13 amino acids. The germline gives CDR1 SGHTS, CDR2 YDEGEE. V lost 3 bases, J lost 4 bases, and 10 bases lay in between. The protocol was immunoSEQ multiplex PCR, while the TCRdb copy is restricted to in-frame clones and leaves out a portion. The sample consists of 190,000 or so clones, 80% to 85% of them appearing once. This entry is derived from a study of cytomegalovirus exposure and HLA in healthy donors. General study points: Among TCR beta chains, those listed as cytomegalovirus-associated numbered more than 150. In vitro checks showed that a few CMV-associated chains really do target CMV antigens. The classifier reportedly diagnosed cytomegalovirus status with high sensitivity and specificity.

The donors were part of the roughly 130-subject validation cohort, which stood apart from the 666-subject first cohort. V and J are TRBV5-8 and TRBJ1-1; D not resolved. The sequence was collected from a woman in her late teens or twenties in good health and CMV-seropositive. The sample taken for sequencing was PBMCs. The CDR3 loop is CASSWRVSTEAFF. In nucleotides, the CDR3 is TGTGCCAGCAGCTGGAGGGTTAGCACTGAAGCTTTCTTT. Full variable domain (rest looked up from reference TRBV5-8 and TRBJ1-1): EAGVTQSPTHLIKTRGQQATLRCSPISGHTSVYWYQQALGLGLQFLLWYDEGEERNRGNFPPRFSGRQFPNYSSELNVNALELEDSALYLCASSWRVSTEAFFGQGTRLTVV.